This TCR beta chain was obtained from a study of siplizumab effects on memory and regulatory T cells. TCRdb's table, derived via immunoSEQ multiplex PCR, lists solely in-frame clones and lacks some. The sample lists approximately 15,000 clones, around 40% occurring once. Researchers maintained the mixed lymphocyte reaction cells in coculture at 37°C for 6 days. The CDR3 contains 14 residues. Germline V gene data show CDR1 as SGHTA and CDR2 as FQGNSA. Trimming cost V 4 bases and J 4 bases; bases outside gene matches: 4. About this clone: The antigen is unknown.

Sample: CFSE-low (dividing) CD4+ T cells sorted from an allogeneic mixed lymphocyte reaction. The chain has TRBV7-2 and TRBJ2-3; 8 bases fit TRBD1. This TCR was recovered from a human donor in good health; the cells came from an allogeneic mixed lymphocyte reaction. Some clones in this sample may be carry-over from other donors' samples. CDR3 sequence: CASSSPGGPDTQYF. CDR3 DNA: TGTGCCAGCAGCTCCCCAGGGGGCCCAGATACGCAGTATTTT.